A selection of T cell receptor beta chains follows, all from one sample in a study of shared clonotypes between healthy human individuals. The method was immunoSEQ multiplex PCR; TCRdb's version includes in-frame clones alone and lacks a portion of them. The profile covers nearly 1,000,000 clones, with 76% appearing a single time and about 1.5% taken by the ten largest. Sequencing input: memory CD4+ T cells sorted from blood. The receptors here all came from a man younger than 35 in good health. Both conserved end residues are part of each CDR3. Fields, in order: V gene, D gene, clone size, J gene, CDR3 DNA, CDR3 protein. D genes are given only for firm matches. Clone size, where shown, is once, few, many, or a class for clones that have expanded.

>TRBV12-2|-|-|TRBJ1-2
TGTGCAAGTCGCTTCCCAGGGCACTATGGCTACACCTTC
CASRFPGHYGYTF
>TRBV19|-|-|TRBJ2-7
TGTGCCAGTAGTGTCTCAGCCTACGAGCAGTACTTC
CASSVSAYEQYF
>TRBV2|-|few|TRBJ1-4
TGTGCCAGCAGTGAGGAAAAACTGTTTTTT
CASSEEKLFF
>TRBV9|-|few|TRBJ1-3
TGTGCCAGCAGCGTAGAAGGGTACGCTGGAAACACCATATATTTT
CASSVEGYAGNTIYF
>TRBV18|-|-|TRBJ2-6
TGTGCCAGCTCACCAACCGAGTCTGGGGCCAACGTCCTGACTTTC
CASSPTESGANVLTF
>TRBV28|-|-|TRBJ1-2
TGTGCCAGCCAGGCGGGGAACTATGGCTACACCTTC
CASQAGNYGYTF
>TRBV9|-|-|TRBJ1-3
TGTGCCAGCAGCGTAGTAGCTGGAAACACCATATATTTT
CASSVVAGNTIYF
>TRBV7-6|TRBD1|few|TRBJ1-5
TGTGCCAGCAGCCTTACAGGGGATAGCAATCAGCCCCAGCATTTT
CASSLTGDSNQPQHF
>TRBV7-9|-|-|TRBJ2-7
TGTGCCAGCAGCTTAGGGATGAACTCCTACGAGCAGTACTTC
CASSLGMNSYEQYF
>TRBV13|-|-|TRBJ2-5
TGTGCCACCGGCAGGACGAGTCGTCCGCAGACCCAGTACTTC
CATGRTSRPQTQYF
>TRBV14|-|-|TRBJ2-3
TGTGCCAGCAGCCAAGATTTTGCCAGGGGAGCAGATACGCAGTATTTT
CASSQDFARGADTQYF
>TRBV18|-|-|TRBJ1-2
TGTGCCAGCTCACTTACTGGAGGCTACACCTTC
CASSLTGGYTF
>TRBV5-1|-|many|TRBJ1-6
TGCGCCAGCAGCTCGACTGGACAGTTTAATTCACCCCTCCACTTT
CASSSTGQFNSPLHF
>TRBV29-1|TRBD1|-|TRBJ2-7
TGCAGCGTGAAGAGGGACAGACCCTACGAGCAGTACTTC
CSVKRDRPYEQYF
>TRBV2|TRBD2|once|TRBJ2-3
TGTGCCAGCAGCGGACTAGCGGGGGCTCCTAGCACAGATACGCAGTATTTT
CASSGLAGAPSTDTQYF
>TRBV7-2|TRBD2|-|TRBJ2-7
TGTGCCAGCAGCCAACCCCCTAGCGGGAGTGGGCAGTACTTC
CASSQPPSGSGQYF
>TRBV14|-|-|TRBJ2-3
TGTGCCAGCAGCCTTGCCGGGCTAGGGGACACAGATACGCAGTATTTT
CASSLAGLGDTDTQYF
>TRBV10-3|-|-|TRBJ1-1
TGTGCCATCAGTGGTCAACAAACCGGGAACACTGAAGCTTTCTTT
CAISGQQTGNTEAFF
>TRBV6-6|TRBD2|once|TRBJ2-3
TGTGCCTCAGCGGGAGGGTACACAGATACGCAGTATTTT
CASAGGYTDTQYF
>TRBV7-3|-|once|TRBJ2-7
TGTGCCAGCAGCTTAGGTGGGGGGTACGAGCAGTACTTC
CASSLGGGYEQYF
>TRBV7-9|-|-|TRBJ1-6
TGTGCCAGCAGCTTCGATTGGGGCTCGGTGAATTCACCCCTCCACTTT
CASSFDWGSVNSPLHF
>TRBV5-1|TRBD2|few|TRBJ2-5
TGCGCCAGCAGCCCGACTAGCGGGAGGACCCTCCGGGAGACCCAGTACTTC
CASSPTSGRTLRETQYF
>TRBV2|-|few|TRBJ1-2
TGTGCCAGCAGTGTGGCCCCGGGGGCTGGTGGCTACACCTTC
CASSVAPGAGGYTF
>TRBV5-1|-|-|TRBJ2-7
TGCGCCAGCAGCTTGGGGCAAGGGAATTACGAGCAGTACTTC
CASSLGQGNYEQYF
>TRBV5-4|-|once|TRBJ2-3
TGTGCCAGCAGTCGGGTCCCAGCGAGTGTGGATACGCAGTATTTT
CASSRVPASVDTQYF
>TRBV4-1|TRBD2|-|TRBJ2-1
TGCGCCAGCAGCGGGGTAGCGGGAATCGTTATTGGGAATGAGCAGTTCTTC
CASSGVAGIVIGNEQFF
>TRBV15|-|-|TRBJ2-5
TGTGCCACCAGCAGAAAAGGAGAGACCCAGTACTTC
CATSRKGETQYF
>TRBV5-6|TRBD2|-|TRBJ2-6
TGTGCCAGCACCATAGCGGGGACCGCGCTGATTGGGGCCAACGTCCTGACTTTC
CASTIAGTALIGANVLTF
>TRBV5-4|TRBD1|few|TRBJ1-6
TGTGCCAGCAGCCTCGACAGGGGTAGTGGTTCACCCCTCCACTTT
CASSLDRGSGSPLHF
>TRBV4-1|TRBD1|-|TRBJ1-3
TGCGCCAGCAGCCTCATGGGACAGGGCAGAAACACCATATATTTT
CASSLMGQGRNTIYF
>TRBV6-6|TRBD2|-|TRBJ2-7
TGTGCCAGCAGTTACACTAGCGGGAGCTACGAGCAGTACTTC
CASSYTSGSYEQYF
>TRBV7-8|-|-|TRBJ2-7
TGTGCCAGCACCTCCTTGCGAGATTACTCCTACGAGCAGTACTTC
CASTSLRDYSYEQYF
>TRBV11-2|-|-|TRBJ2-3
TGTGCCAGCAGCTTAGGGTGGCCTCCCCGCACAGATACGCAGTATTTT
CASSLGWPPRTDTQYF
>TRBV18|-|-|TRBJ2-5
TGTGCCAGCTCACCTAACCTTCGGGAGACCCAGTACTTC
CASSPNLRETQYF
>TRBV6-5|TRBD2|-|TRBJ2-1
TGTGCCAGCAGTTCGAGCGGGATCTCCTACAATGAGCAGTTCTTC
CASSSSGISYNEQFF
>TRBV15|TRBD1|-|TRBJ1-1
TGTGCCACCAGCAGAGATAGACAGGGGGCCACTGAAGCTTTCTTT
CATSRDRQGATEAFF
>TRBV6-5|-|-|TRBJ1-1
TGTGCCAGCAGTTACCGCGCCGCCTTATCGACCACTGAAGCTTTCTTT
CASSYRAALSTTEAFF
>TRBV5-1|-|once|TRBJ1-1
TGCGCCAGCAGCTTGTCGTTGTTCGGACAGCTAAACACTGAAGCTTTCTTT
CASSLSLFGQLNTEAFF
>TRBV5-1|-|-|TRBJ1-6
TGCGCCAGCAGCTTGGCAGGGAGCTCCTATAATTCACCCCTCCACTTT
CASSLAGSSYNSPLHF
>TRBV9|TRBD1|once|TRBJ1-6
TGTGCCAGCAGCGGAAGACAGGGGAGTAGTTCACCCCTCCACTTT
CASSGRQGSSSPLHF
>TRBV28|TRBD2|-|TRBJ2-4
TGTGCCAGCAGTTTAGCTGGTAGCGGGGGGTTCACAATGAGAAACATTCAGTACTTC
CASSLAGSGGFTMRNIQYF
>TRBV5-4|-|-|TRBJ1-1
TGTGCCAGCAGCTTGGCCGGACAGAGGAACACTGAAGCTTTCTTT
CASSLAGQRNTEAFF
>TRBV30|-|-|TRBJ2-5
TGTGCCTGGAGTCCGACCCAAGAGACCCAGTACTTC
CAWSPTQETQYF
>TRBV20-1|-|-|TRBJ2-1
TGCAGTGCTAGAGTTTACAATGAGCAGTTCTTC
CSARVYNEQFF
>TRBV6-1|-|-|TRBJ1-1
TGTGCCAGCAGTGTGACGGCTAATGAAGCTTTCTTT
CASSVTANEAFF
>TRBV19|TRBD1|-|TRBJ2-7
TGTGCCAGTAGCCAGCCGGGACAGGGGCACCACGAGCAGTACTTC
CASSQPGQGHHEQYF
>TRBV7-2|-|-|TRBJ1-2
TGTGCCAGCAGCTTAGCAGGGAGGGGCAGCGCTAACTATGGCTACACCTTC
CASSLAGRGSANYGYTF
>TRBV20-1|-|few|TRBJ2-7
TGCAGTGCTAGATCAGGGGCCGAGCAGTACTTC
CSARSGAEQYF
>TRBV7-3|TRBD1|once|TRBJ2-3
TGTGCCAGCAGCTTAACGGGACAGGGGACAGATACGCAGTATTTT
CASSLTGQGTDTQYF
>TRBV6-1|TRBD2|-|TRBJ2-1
TGTGCCAGCAGTGAAGCGTCTAGCGGGTATGGTGAGCAGTTCTTC
CASSEASSGYGEQFF